Listed below are T cell receptor beta chains from one sample, sequenced in a study of monozygotic twins with inflammatory bowel disease. TCRdb reworked the 5' RACE reads into one entry per CDR3 protein, no DNA. The listing contains more than 300,000 distinct CDR3 sequences. Sequencing input: blood. The origin of the receptors is a human donor with ulcerative colitis or Crohn's disease, or a healthy co-twin of an affected twin (not recorded which). The CDR3 runs from the conserved cysteine through the conserved F or W.

>TRBV15|TRBJ1-5
CATSFQGAGQPQHF
>TRBV9|TRBJ2-1
CASSGTSGGAPQFF
>TRBV27|TRBJ1-6
CASSVSRGNNSPLHF
>TRBV5-1|TRBJ1-5
CASSLVPGGSNQPQHF
>TRBV12-3/TRBV12-4|TRBJ2-7
CASSLQGAWGEYF
>TRBV7-6|TRBJ2-1
CASSLDLGRIYNEQFF
>TRBV15|TRBJ1-6
CATSGPTKALSPLHF
>TRBV15|TRBJ2-7
CATSPPRGGRTYEQYF
>TRBV18|TRBJ2-5
CASSPFRVRNQETQYF
>TRBV19|TRBJ2-1
CASSSWSGRGAAYNEQFF
>TRBV5-1|TRBJ2-7
CASSPGTSGASSYEQYF
>TRBV5-1|TRBJ1-1
CASSLAVQRNTEAFF
>TRBV4-2|TRBJ2-5
CASSLSGGAFMQETQYF
>TRBV18|TRBJ2-3
CASSPQERGGPDTQYF
>TRBV3-1|TRBJ2-1
CASSQGQVGHNEQFF
>TRBV7-8|TRBJ1-2
CASSLAPTLTGVKGYTF
>TRBV6-5|TRBJ2-1
CASGRAGGNEQYF
>TRBV27|TRBJ1-2
CASSGIYGYTF
>TRBV5-1|TRBJ2-7
CASSREVGGLLTYEQYF
>TRBV27|TRBJ2-1
CASSLGGLNNEQFF
>TRBV10-3|TRBJ2-2
CAISRRGDNTGELFF
>TRBV28|TRBJ2-1
CASSSGTSGGGAQFF
>TRBV7-2|TRBJ2-7
CASSLSLGQGAWEQYF
>TRBV3-1|TRBJ1-5
CASSQDWGTQPQHF
>TRBV4-1|TRBJ2-2
CASTKGLSIQNTGELFF
>TRBV20-1|TRBJ1-3
CSARDLPAGNTIYF
>TRBV7-2|TRBJ1-2
CASRATGSASNYGYTF
>TRBV27|TRBJ2-5
CASSSSGPVKTQYF
>TRBV12-3/TRBV12-4|TRBJ2-3
CASSFRTGAKETQYF
>TRBV11-1|TRBJ2-1
CASSLGQGLNEQFF
>TRBV12-3/TRBV12-4|TRBJ1-3
CASSPARGLVNTIYF
>TRBV7-9|TRBJ2-7
CASSLIGDSYEQYF
>TRBV24-1|TRBJ2-2
CATSWDTGELFF
>TRBV4-1|TRBJ1-2
CASSQEPGDSYGYTF
>TRBV5-1|TRBJ2-5
CASSLPQEYQETQYF
>TRBV4-2|TRBJ1-2
CASSQDTGGGYGYTF
>TRBV6-5|TRBJ2-5
CASSYQAEGYQETQYF
>TRBV15|TRBJ2-1
CATSRGLGRETYNEQFF
>TRBV30|TRBJ1-5
CAWSVGHRNQPQHF
>TRBV2|TRBJ1-2
CASPDEVYGFTF
>TRBV12-3/TRBV12-4|TRBJ2-7
CASSFRHRAYEQYF
>TRBV5-1|TRBJ2-7
CASSSRDSTYEQYF
>TRBV7-6|TRBJ2-7
CASSPLDYEQYF
>TRBV7-8|TRBJ2-3
CASSLRGEPTDTQYF